This T cell receptor beta chain stems from a study of cytomegalovirus exposure and HLA in healthy donors. With 8 bases clipped from V and 7 bases from J, the junction kept 9 bases outside the gene matches. Per germline, CDR1 MNHEY and CDR2 SMNVEV (reference sequence). The CDR3 extends over 13 amino acids. Points from the study as a whole: High specificity and sensitivity for cytomegalovirus status were reported for the classifier.

As concerns this clone: What it recognizes is unknown.

PCR amplification relied on 60 Vbeta primers (plus 13 Jbeta primers). Here immunoSEQ multiplex PCR was the method, and the copy in TCRdb shows in-frame clones only, minus some. The sample shows about 130,000 clones, approximately 71% of them seen only once. This clonotype was obtained from a young man in good health and CMV-seronegative. The material sequenced was PBMCs. V gene TRBV27 combines with J gene TRBJ1-1; 8 bases match TRBD1. The CDR3 sequence is CASQGAGSGEAFF. In nucleotides, the CDR3 is TGTGCCAGCCAGGGGGCAGGATCGGGTGAAGCTTTCTTT.